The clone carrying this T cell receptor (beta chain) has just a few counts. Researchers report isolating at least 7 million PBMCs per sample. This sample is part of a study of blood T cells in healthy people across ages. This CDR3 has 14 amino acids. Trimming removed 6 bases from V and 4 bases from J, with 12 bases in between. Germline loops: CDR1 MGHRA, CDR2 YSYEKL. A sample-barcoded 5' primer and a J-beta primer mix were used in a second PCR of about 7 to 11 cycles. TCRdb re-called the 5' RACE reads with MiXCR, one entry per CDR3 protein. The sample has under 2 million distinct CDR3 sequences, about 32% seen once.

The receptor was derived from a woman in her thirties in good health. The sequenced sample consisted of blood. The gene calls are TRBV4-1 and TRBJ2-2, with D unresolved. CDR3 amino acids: CASSNQAGTGELFF. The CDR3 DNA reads TGCGCCAGCAGTAATCAAGCAGGCACCGGGGAGCTGTTTTTT.